Presented here are 12 T cell receptor beta chains from one specimen sequenced in a study of tumor-infiltrating lymphocytes in primary liver carcinoma. Co-extracting RNA and DNA was done with roughly 18-32 mg of unsorted bulk tissue as input. The input was 450 to 500 ng total RNA; TCR beta cDNA was made from it with a constant-region primer. Researchers made the TCR beta libraries by running three nested multiplex PCR rounds with slightly modified ARM-PCR. A C-beta reverse primer was combined with TRBV1-TRBV30 forward primers in the first two PCR rounds, and each round had approximately 9 cycles. TCRdb re-derived calls from the multiplex PCR reads in MiXCR, one entry per CDR3 protein. The table lists approximately 23,000 distinct CDR3 sequences, over 75% of them singletons. The specimen sequenced was liver tumor tissue from sampling region 2. Sample subset: tumor region T2, inferior pole. These receptors all come from a woman in her thirties with primary liver carcinoma and hepatitis B virus infection.

For this clonotype: Mismatch with germline at one junction end may stem from a read error. J is TRBJ2-7 and V is TRBV4-3, with D possibly being TRBD1 (5 bases). Germline V gives CDR1 LGHNA, CDR2 YSLEER. The CDR3 totals 15 residues. CDR3 sequence: CASSQDRWTWREQYF. In nucleotides, the CDR3 is TGCGCCAGTAGCCAAGATCGATGGACATGGCGAGAGCAGTACTTC.

A word on this clonotype: As the CDR3 is not closed by the conserved phenylalanine or tryptophan, this likely results from a read error. This chain connects TRBV11-3 to TRBJ2-1; 9 bases are a match to TRBD2. V lost 5 bases and J lost 8; bases outside the gene matches: 10. CDR3 length: 15 residues. CDR1 is SGHNT and CDR2 is YENEEA in the germline V gene. CDR3 nucleotide sequence: TGTGCCAGCAGCCGACTAGCGGAGGGGGGCTATGAGCAGTTCTTA. This gives the protein CASSRLAEGGYEQFL.

The chain employs TRBV4-3 and TRBJ2-7, with D possibly being TRBD1 or TRBD2 (6 bases each). CDR3 length: 18 amino acids. Trimming left V 2 bases short and J 5 bases short, with 25 bases between. CDR1 and CDR2 (germline): LGHNA, YSLEER. DNA for the CDR3: TGCGCCAGCAGCCAAACCGTGACGGGGGCTCACATTAGCAACGAGCAGTACTTC. As protein: CASSQTVTGAHISNEQYF.

Worth noting for this clonotype: Since the CDR3 does not end with the conserved phenylalanine or tryptophan, this likely comes from a read error. This sequence joins TRBV7-9 and TRBJ1-6; D remains unclear. V lost 11 bases, J lost 7 bases, and 15 bases lay in between. The CDR3 extends over 13 amino acids. Germline lookup yields CDR1 SEHNR and CDR2 FQNEAQ (reference sequence). The DNA of the CDR3 is TGTGCCTGCACCAAATCGGAGAATTCACCCCTCCACTTA. This encodes CACTKSENSPLHL.

As for this clonotype: The junction does not match germline at one end; this may be a read error. The chain couples TRBV28 to TRBJ2-7; unclear D gene. This CDR3 has 18 residues. The germline V gene has CDR1 MDHEN and CDR2 SYDVKM. This CDR3 is CASSNGMNKDGSWYDQYF. For the CDR3, the DNA is TGTGCCAGCAGCAATGGGATGAACAAAGATGGGTCTTGGTACGACCAGTACTTC.

Details on this clonotype: Sequence at one end of the junction differs from germline and may be a read error. This chain links TRBV5-5 with TRBJ1-4; D not resolved. The CDR3 length is 19 residues. Looked up from germline, CDR1 is SGHKS and CDR2 is YYEKEE (reference sequence). In nucleotides, the CDR3 is TGTGCCAGCAGCCTGAGGTTAGGCGGACGGGTCGCAACTAATAAAAAACTGTTTTTT. Its translation: CASSLRLGGRVATNKKLFF.

On this clonotype itself: At one of its ends the junction is not consistent with the germline gene, which may arise from a read error. The chain employs TRBV13 and TRBJ2-1; 13 nucleotides line up with TRBD2. This CDR3 has 16 amino acids. Per the germline V gene, CDR1 is PRHDT and CDR2 is FYEKMQ (reference sequence). The CDR3 loop reads CAGSTGTSGANNEQLF. CDR3 coding DNA: TGTGCCGGCAGCACCGGGACTAGCGGGGCAAACAATGAGCAGTTATTC.

As for this clonotype: Germline is not matched at one junction end, which may reflect a read error. The rearrangement uses TRBV5-4 and TRBJ1-2; D uncertain. The CDR3 runs 13 residues. CDR1 and CDR2 (germline): SGHNT, YYREEE (reference sequence). The CDR3 nucleotides are TGTGCCAGCAGCCCATTCCACGAGCATGGCTGCACCTTC. It encodes CASSPFHEHGCTF.

This clonotype was recorded once. One end of the junction varies from germline; a read error may be responsible. The chain employs TRBV4-2 and TRBJ2-1; D uncertain. There are 18 residues in the CDR3. Germline V CDR1 and CDR2: LGHNA, YNFKEQ. CDR3 nucleotide sequence: TGTGCCAGCAGCCAAGTAATGAGCGTCCGAAGCTCATACAATGAACAGTTCTTC. The encoded protein is CASSQVMSVRSSYNEQFF.

As for this clonotype: Lacking the conserved final phenylalanine or tryptophan, this CDR3 likely reflects a read error. The DNA is left out, because the CDR3 cannot be placed on it with certainty; the CDR3 is given as TCRdb lists it. The V gene is TRBV5-4, the J gene TRBJ2-3; no DNA check was done on the table's D call, TRBD2. Counting both end residues, the CDR3 totals 17 amino acids. Per the germline V gene, CDR1 is SGHNT and CDR2 is YYREEE (reference sequence). This CDR3 reads CASGVDGHPPPTDTQYP.

This clonotype was detected many times. This may be a read error, as it is one base from a much larger clone. This chain joins TRBV6-2 or TRBV6-3 and TRBJ2-7; 10 nucleotides match TRBD2. CDR3 length equals 15 residues. Germline lookup yields CDR1 MNHEY and CDR2 SVGEGT. The CDR3 coding sequence is TGTGCCAGCAGTCAATTAGCGGGAGGACTTTACGAGCAGCACTTC. Amino acids: CASSQLAGGLYEQHF.

This chain connects TRBV7-9 to TRBJ1-1; D gene ambiguous. The CDR3 has 12 amino acids. V was shortened by 8 bases and J by 3 bases, with 10 bases between the two germline ends. Germline CDR1 is SEHNR and CDR2 is FQNEAQ (reference sequence). Here the CDR3 reads CASGTSDTEAFF. CDR3 DNA sequence: TGTGCCAGCGGTACTTCGGACACTGAAGCTTTCTTT.